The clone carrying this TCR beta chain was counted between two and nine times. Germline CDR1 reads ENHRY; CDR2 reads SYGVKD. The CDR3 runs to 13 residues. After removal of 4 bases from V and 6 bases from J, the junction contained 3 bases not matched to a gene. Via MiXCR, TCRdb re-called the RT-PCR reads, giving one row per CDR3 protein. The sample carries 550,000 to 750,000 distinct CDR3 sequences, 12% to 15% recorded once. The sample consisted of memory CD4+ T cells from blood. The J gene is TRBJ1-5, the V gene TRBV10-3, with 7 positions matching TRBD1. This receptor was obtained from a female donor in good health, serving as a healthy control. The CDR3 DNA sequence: TGTGCCATCAGTGTAGGGGGCGGTCAGCCCCAGCATTTT. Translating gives CAISVGGGQPQHF.